The entry below describes one T cell receptor beta chain. The antigen is unknown. Naive CD8 cells lacked CD45RO and underwent positive selection for CCR7, leaving out terminally differentiated effector memory CD45RA+ cells. The data derive from a study of shared clonotypes between healthy human individuals. Findings of the study overall: As a rule, naive subsets had a larger estimated richness than memory subsets. Among donors, the sharing of clonotypes was expected to be influenced by sequencing depth. The study sampled only blood, and tissue repertoires likely differ.

Assay: immunoSEQ multiplex PCR; the TCRdb copy retains only in-frame clones and omits some. The repertoire has around 2,000,000 clones, less than 95% of them found once; the top ten carry 1.2%. The sequencing input was naive CD8+ T cells sorted from blood. The receptor's source is a man between 18 and 35 years old in good health.

CDR3 in amino acids: CASSGISTDTQYF. Here the CDR3 DNA reads TGTGCCAGCAGTGGGATTAGCACAGATACGCAGTATTTT. This chain links TRBV9 with TRBJ2-3, with D uncertain. Germline V lookup: CDR1 SGDLS, CDR2 YYNGEE. V shed 5 bases and J shed 0 bases, with 7 bases lying between them. The CDR3 runs to 13 residues.